This TCR beta chain derives from a study of a mutant IDH1 vaccine in newly diagnosed glioma. Study context: Patients had eight vaccinations, in weeks 1, 3, 5, 7, 11, 15, 19 and 23. Vaccines were begun 4-6 weeks after radiotherapy alone, or with temozolomide cycles. Patients had received radiotherapy, temozolomide, or both previously, most receiving both. Study results and limitations: Pseudoprogression seemed unrelated to changes in top peripheral T cell clonotypes.

This CDR3 region has 13 residues. Germline V gene sequence: CDR1 SGHRS, CDR2 YFSETQ. The V gene end was trimmed by 0 bases and the J gene end by 12 bases; junction bases not matched to a gene: 6. Noted time point: week 11, during vaccination. Mutant IDH1 20-mer peptide, at 300 ug, made up each vaccine dose, with topical imiquimod. In regard to this clone: No antigen is known for it.

Sequenced by immunoSEQ multiplex PCR; TCRdb stores in-frame clones only, minus some. The sample holds 110,000 or so clones; roughly 90% are singletons and the top ten take 0.6% to 0.75%. The sample was PBMCs, taken from a glioma patient whose treatment included an IDH1 peptide vaccine. The clonotype was recovered from a woman between 50 and 59 years old with glioma. V is TRBV5-1 and J is TRBJ2-1, with 7 bases identical to TRBD1. The CDR3 reads CASSLEGQRGQFF. For the CDR3, the DNA is TGCGCCAGCAGCTTGGAGGGACAGAGGGGGCAGTTCTTC.